The following is a TCR beta chain sequence with its context. This entry comes from a study of OX40 agonist ivuxolimab in advanced cancers. The V gene's germline CDR1 is LNHDA and CDR2 SQIVND (reference sequence). The CDR3 is 14 residues long. Trimming cost V 1 base and J 0 bases, with 4 bases left between them. Method: immunoSEQ multiplex PCR; TCRdb's copy keeps in-frame clones and lacks some. The sample gives around 43,000 clones, around 90% of which show up once; about 15% is in the top ten. The TCR comes from an adult with an advanced solid tumor such as melanoma, head and neck, liver or kidney cancer. The sequences come from CD4+ or CD8+ T cells sorted from blood, collected in a trial of the OX40 agonist ivuxolimab. The chain carries TRBV19 and TRBJ1-5; D uncertain. For the CDR3, the DNA is TGTGCCAGTAGTATAGTCTATAGCAATCAGCCCCAGCATTTT. It codes for CASSIVYSNQPQHF.